This T cell receptor (beta chain) was sequenced in a study of cytomegalovirus exposure and HLA in healthy donors. Study-wide points: A later analysis showed TCR association rates differing by HLA locus, peaking at DRB1 and lowest at HLA-C. Reportedly, cytomegalovirus status was diagnosed with high sensitivity and specificity.

Researchers ran the PCR with 60 Vbeta and 13 Jbeta primers. The repertoire was sequenced with immunoSEQ multiplex PCR; TCRdb's copy has only in-frame clones and lacks some. The sample holds 70,000 or so clones, approximately 90% seen once. The V gene end was trimmed by 3 bases and the J gene end by 0 bases; junction bases not matched to a gene: 3. This CDR3 is 16 amino acids long. Per germline, CDR1 KGHSH and CDR2 LQKENI. About this clone: Its specificity is not known.

Sequencing input: PBMCs. This sequence joins TRBV18 and TRBJ2-3; 10 bases match TRBD1. This TCR was sampled from a woman aged 30 to 39 in good health and CMV-seronegative. The CDR3 protein is CASSPAGQGSTDTQYF. CDR3 coding DNA: TGTGCCAGCTCACCTGCGGGACAGGGGAGCACAGATACGCAGTATTTT.